Following are 18 T cell receptor beta chains from one sample sequenced in a study of shared clonotypes between healthy human individuals. Some clones are missing from TCRdb's copy, which holds only in-frame ones; the method was immunoSEQ multiplex PCR. The sample includes 400,000 to 500,000 clones, 75% to 85% seen only once; the top ten take over 10%. Sequenced sample: PBMCs. The source of these receptors is a middle-aged woman in good health. Some clones in this sample may be carry-over from other donors' samples.

The rearrangement uses TRBV5-1 and TRBJ2-1; 8 nucleotides agree with TRBD2. The V gene end was trimmed by 6 bases and the J gene end by 6 bases; junction bases not matched to a gene: 8. The CDR3 runs 14 residues. Per the germline V gene, CDR1 is SGHRS and CDR2 is YFSETQ. The CDR3 DNA reads TGCGCCAGCACCCTTAGCGGGGCCTCCAATGAGCAGTTCTTC. It codes for CASTLSGASNEQFF.

The chain has TRBV2 and TRBJ1-5; possible D gene TRBD1, 5 bases. Germline loops: CDR1 SNHLY, CDR2 FYNNEI. The ends were cut back, 2 bases at V and 3 bases at J, with 11 bases in the middle. There are 15 residues in the CDR3. CDR3 DNA: TGTGCCAGCAGTGAACGGTCAGGGACCAATCAGCCCCAGCATTTT. This translates into CASSERSGTNQPQHF. The complete variable domain, with remaining parts taken from reference TRBV2 and TRBJ1-5, reads EPEVTQTPSHQVTQMGQEVILRCVPISNHLYFYWYRQILGQKVEFLVSFYNNEISEKSEIFDDQFSVERPDGSNFTLKIRSTKLEDSAMYFCASSERSGTNQPQHFGDGTRLSIL.

This chain uses TRBV7-9 with TRBJ1-4; D perhaps matches TRBD1 (6 bases). CDR1 SEHNR and CDR2 FQNEAQ come from the germline V gene (reference sequence). The V and J ends lost 5 bases and 8 bases respectively, with 15 bases between them. There are 14 residues in the CDR3. The CDR3 region is CASSRKAGEEKLFF. DNA for the CDR3: TGTGCCAGCAGCCGAAAGGCAGGGGAAGAAAAACTGTTTTTT.

This chain links TRBV14 with TRBJ2-7, with D uncertain. Germline values: CDR1 SGHDN, CDR2 FVKESK. This CDR3 spans 13 amino acids. The V gene lost 0 bases and the J gene lost 3 bases, with 6 bases spanning the gap. The CDR3 protein is CASSQDTSYEQYF. CDR3 DNA: TGTGCCAGCAGCCAAGACACCAGCTACGAGCAGTACTTC. Full variable domain (outside the CDR3, taken from reference TRBV14 and TRBJ2-7): EAGVTQFPSHSVIEKGQTVTLRCDPISGHDNLYWYRRVMGKEIKFLLHFVKESKQDESGMPNNRFLAERTGGTYSTLKVQPAELEDSGVYFCASSQDTSYEQYFGPGTRLTVT.

This chain uses TRBV5-4 with TRBJ1-6; D unclear. The CDR3 extends over 12 amino acids. V was shortened by 2 bases and J by 7 bases, with 4 bases between the two germline ends. Germline values: CDR1 SGHNT, CDR2 YYREEE (reference sequence). The CDR3 bases are TGTGCCAGCAGCTTTAGGAATTCACCCCTCCACTTT. Translating gives CASSFRNSPLHF.

The chain carries TRBV30 and TRBJ1-4, with 10 bases fitting TRBD1. V shed 4 bases and J 7 bases; nucleotides not matched to a gene: 3. Germline-derived CDR1 and CDR2 are GTSNPN and SVGIG (reference sequence). This CDR3 spans 13 amino acids. In DNA, the CDR3 is TGTGCCTGGAACCGGGACAGGGGTGAAAAACTGTTTTTT. This translates into CAWNRDRGEKLFF.

The V call is TRBV6-5, the J call TRBJ1-2; 10 nucleotides align to TRBD1. The CDR3 spans 13 residues. Per the germline V gene, CDR1 is MNHEY and CDR2 is SVGAGI. V shed 6 bases, J shed 7 bases, and the junction held 5 bases outside the gene matches. The CDR3, as DNA: TGTGCCAGCAGCCCCGGGACAGGGGCTGGCTACACCTTC. It specifies CASSPGTGAGYTF.

The chain combines TRBV18 with TRBJ2-5, with TRBD2 matching 14 bases. The V gene end was trimmed by 2 bases and the J gene end by 4 bases; junction bases not matched to a gene: 3. The CDR3 sequence is 16 residues long. Per germline, CDR1 KGHSH and CDR2 LQKENI. CDR3 in DNA: TGTGCCAGCTCACCAGGGACTAGCGGGAGTGCAGAGACCCAGTACTTC. This encodes CASSPGTSGSAETQYF.

Turning to this clone: Other DNA sequences in the same sample also yield this CDR3. The chain employs TRBV30 and TRBJ1-2; D is unresolved. Germline-derived CDR1 and CDR2 are GTSNPN and SVGIG (reference sequence). V was trimmed by 4 bases and J by 5 bases, leaving 8 bases between them. The CDR3 spans 11 residues. CDR3 in DNA: TGTGCCTGGAATCCGGGGTATGGCTACACCTTC. It encodes CAWNPGYGYTF.

The V and J genes are TRBV2 and TRBJ2-5; TRBD2 agrees at 8 bases. Germline V gene sequence: CDR1 SNHLY, CDR2 FYNNEI. The V gene end was trimmed by 8 bases and the J gene end by 5 bases; junction bases not matched to a gene: 16. This CDR3 is 16 amino acids long. CDR3 amino acids: CASVYGAGVGAETQYF. As DNA, the CDR3 is TGTGCCAGCGTGTACGGAGCGGGAGTAGGGGCGGAGACCCAGTACTTC.

This clone was counted ten times or more. The chain carries TRBV2 and TRBJ2-1, with TRBD2 matching 9 bases. Per the germline V gene, CDR1 is SNHLY and CDR2 is FYNNEI. Trimming cost V 5 bases and J 6 bases; bases outside gene matches: 8. The CDR3 has 15 amino acids. The CDR3 here is CASSPTSGLSNEQFF. CDR3 in DNA: TGTGCCAGCAGTCCGACTAGCGGCCTCTCCAATGAGCAGTTCTTC.

This clone was found many times. This chain uses TRBV7-2 with TRBJ2-7, with TRBD2 as a possible D gene (6 bases). The CDR3 is made up of 15 amino acids. From germline, CDR1 is SGHTA and CDR2 FQGNSA. The V gene lost 2 bases and the J gene lost 2 bases, with 13 bases spanning the gap. CDR3 DNA sequence: TGTGCCAGCAGCTTAAATAGCGGCGTTGCCTACGAGCAGTACTTC. This codes for CASSLNSGVAYEQYF. The full variable domain, its missing parts supplied by reference TRBV7-2 and TRBJ2-7, is GAGVSQSPSNKVTEKGKDVELRCDPISGHTALYWYRQSLGQGLEFLIYFQGNSAPDKSGLPSDRFSAERTGGSVSTLTIQRTQQEDSAVYLCASSLNSGVAYEQYFGPGTRLTVT.

This clone was detected only a few times. The V and J genes are TRBV7-2 and TRBJ2-7; 7 bases agree with TRBD1. CDR1 is SGHTA, CDR2 FQGNSA, per germline. Unmatched junction bases numbered 9, after V lost 4 bases and J lost 3 bases. CDR3 length: 15 amino acids. In nucleotides, the CDR3 is TGTGCCAGCAGCTCGACAGGGTTCGGAGGCTACGAGCAGTACTTC. It encodes CASSSTGFGGYEQYF.

The chain links TRBV11-2 to TRBJ2-1; 7 bases fit TRBD2. Per germline, CDR1 SGHAT and CDR2 FQNNGV. The CDR3 is made up of 13 amino acids. Germline trimming cut 3 bases from V and 6 bases from J; bases unmatched to any gene: 2. CDR3 DNA: TGTGCCAGCAGCTTCGGGACTACCAATGAGCAGTTCTTC. Translating it yields CASSFGTTNEQFF.

The rearrangement links TRBV5-1 to TRBJ1-1; TRBD1 is a possible D gene (5 bases). The CDR3 totals 13 residues. CDR1 and CDR2 from the germline V gene are SGHRS and YFSETQ. The germline V and J ends were trimmed by 5 bases and 5 bases, with 13 bases remaining between them. This chain's CDR3 is CASRADGGTEAFF. The CDR3 DNA follows: TGCGCCAGCAGGGCGGACGGGGGGACTGAAGCTTTCTTT.

The chain joins TRBV6-6 to TRBJ2-7, with a possible D match to TRBD1 (6 bases). The CDR3 has 15 residues. CDR1 and CDR2 from the germline V gene are MNHNY and SVGAGI (reference sequence). V lost 2 bases and J lost 1, with 12 bases in between. The CDR3 reads CASSYTGKRSYEQYF. The CDR3 DNA reads TGTGCCAGCAGTTACACAGGGAAGAGGTCCTACGAGCAGTACTTC.

The gene calls are TRBV29-1 and TRBJ2-3; TRBD1 matches at 7 bases. V lost 0 bases to trimming and J lost 0 bases; unmatched junction nucleotides: 6. This CDR3 spans 16 amino acids. CDR1 and CDR2 from the germline V gene are SQVTM and ANQGSEA. CDR3 DNA sequence: TGCAGCGTTGAAGATCTGGGACAGCAGAGCACAGATACGCAGTATTTT. This sequence encodes CSVEDLGQQSTDTQYF.

The chain carries TRBV6-1 and TRBJ2-1, with D hard to call. Germline lookup yields CDR1 MNHNS and CDR2 SASEGT. V lost 1 base and J 6 bases, leaving 7 bases between the germline ends. The CDR3 runs to 13 residues. Written as DNA, the CDR3 is TGTGCCAGCAGTGAAGGGCAAATCAATGAGCAGTTCTTC. The encoded protein is CASSEGQINEQFF.